The 5 T cell receptor beta chains reported below all come from one sample, sequenced in a study of T-cell reconstitution after alpha-beta-depleted transplantation in children. The TCRbeta library was prepared with unique molecular identifiers. MiXCR, applied by TCRdb to the PCR reads, yields one record per CDR3 protein. The sample contains fewer than 500,000 distinct CDR3 sequences, 43% of which appear only once. The specimen was PBMCs, collected before TCRalphabeta/CD19-depleted stem cell transplant. These receptors were collected from a girl aged 2-10 years with aplastic anemia, due to receive a stem cell transplant.

The rearrangement links TRBV5-1 to TRBJ1-2; D gene unclear. In germline, CDR1 is SGHRS, CDR2 YFSETQ. The V gene lost 0 bases and the J gene lost 6 bases, with 15 bases spanning the gap. This CDR3 region has 15 residues. Here the CDR3 reads CASSLVESGPNGYTF. The CDR3 bases are TGCGCCAGCAGCTTGGTGGAATCAGGACCAAATGGCTACACCTTC. Complete variable domain (other parts from reference TRBV5-1 and TRBJ1-2): KAGVTQTPRYLIKTRGQQVTLSCSPISGHRSVSWYQQTPGQGLQFLFEYFSETQRNKGNFPGRFSGRQFSNSRSEMNVSTLELGDSALYLCASSLVESGPNGYTFGSGTRLTVV.

This clonotype has more than one count but fewer than ten. The chain uses TRBV5-1 and TRBJ1-1; tentative D call: TRBD1 (5 bases). The CDR3 is 14 amino acids. The germline V gene encodes CDR1 SGHRS and CDR2 YFSETQ. V shed 2 bases and J shed 0 bases, with 8 bases lying between them. As DNA, the CDR3 is TGCGCCAGCAGCTTCAAGGGGATGAACACTGAAGCTTTCTTT. As protein: CASSFKGMNTEAFF.

The gene calls are TRBV30 and TRBJ2-3; no firm D call. Trimming pared 3 bases from V and 4 bases from J, leaving 8 bases between. CDR1 GTSNPN and CDR2 SVGIG come from the germline V gene (reference sequence). CDR3 length equals 12 residues. CDR3 protein: CAWRTSPDTQYF. CDR3 DNA sequence: TGTGCCTGGAGGACGTCCCCAGATACGCAGTATTTT.

V usage is TRBV5-5 and J usage is TRBJ2-1, with TRBD2 as a possible D gene (5 bases). CDR1 is SGHKS and CDR2 is YYEKEE in the germline V gene (reference sequence). V was trimmed by 2 bases and J by 3 bases, leaving 12 bases between them. The CDR3 extends over 15 amino acids. CDR3 amino acids: CASSFRQDFYNEQFF. As DNA, the CDR3 is TGTGCCAGCAGCTTTCGGCAGGACTTCTACAATGAGCAGTTCTTC. The full variable domain, in which reference TRBV5-5 and TRBJ2-1 provide the parts outside the CDR3, is DAGVTQSPTHLIKTRGQQVTLRCSPISGHKSVSWYQQVLGQGPQFIFQYYEKEERGRGNFPDRFSARQFPNYSSELNVNALLLGDSALYLCASSFRQDFYNEQFFGPGTRLTVL.

The chain is built from TRBV20-1 and TRBJ2-1; 9 nucleotides match TRBD2. This CDR3 spans 15 amino acids. The V segment lost 3 bases and the J segment 9 bases; nucleotides outside the gene matches: 12. Germline assignment: CDR1 DFQATT and CDR2 SNEGSKA (reference sequence). CDR3 sequence: CSASSTAGGQGEQFF. CDR3 nucleotides: TGCAGTGCTAGTTCTACGGCGGGAGGGCAGGGTGAGCAGTTCTTC.